Given below is one T cell receptor (beta chain) in context. V trimming: 0 bases; J trimming: 0 bases; junction bases outside the gene matches: 11. Germline-derived CDR1 and CDR2 are DFQATT and SNEGSKA (reference sequence). The CDR3 is 18 amino acids. This sample is part of a study of response to subunit inactivated influenza vaccine. One entry per CDR3 protein, called by TCRdb with MiXCR from the RT-PCR reads. The table records about 800,000 distinct CDR3 sequences, 21% of them present only once. This specimen was PBMCs from blood, taken approximately 5 days after vaccination. The rearrangement uses TRBV20-1 and TRBJ1-5, with TRBD1 identical over 7 bases. The TCR was taken from a man aged 50 to 60 who received an inactivated influenza vaccine. The CDR3 region is CSAREAPGQTYSNQPQHF. The CDR3 DNA sequence: TGCAGTGCTAGAGAGGCCCCGGGACAGACTTATAGCAATCAGCCCCAGCATTTT.